The entry below describes one T cell receptor (beta chain). The data stem from a study of hypomethylating agent response in myelodysplastic syndrome. T-cell subsets were not sorted; bulk bone marrow was analyzed. V shed 4 bases and J shed 4 bases, with 12 bases lying between them. The CDR3 is made up of 14 amino acids. CDR1 is MNHEY, CDR2 SVGAGI, per germline. Original methodology: Previously reported viral-epitope specificity per VDJdb covered roughly 1.7% of 168,753 unique clonotypes. The assay was immunoSEQ multiplex PCR, and TCRdb's table has in-frame clones only and misses some. The V and J calls and clone size were taken over from that table, and D and trimming were inferred from the DNA. The profile shows 2,000 to 2,500 clones, roughly four fifths of them singletons.

The sample here was bone marrow, taken before or after starting hypomethylating agent treatment for myelodysplastic syndrome (not recorded which). The TCR originated in a human donor with myelodysplastic syndrome. The rearrangement links TRBV6-5 to TRBJ2-3; D ambiguous. The chain's CDR3 is CASSSIWEADTQYF. The CDR3 region has the DNA TGTGCCAGCAGTTCCATCTGGGAAGCAGATACGCAGTATTTT.